The source of this T cell receptor beta chain is a study of blood T cell repertoires in COVID-19. The overall study: Samples of COVID-19 (acute and convalescent) were obtained from the United States, Italy and Spain.

Original processing notes: Cell counts per sample came from amplifying reference gene primers. TCRdb keeps only in-frame clones here, not all; method: immunoSEQ multiplex PCR. That table is the source of V, J and clone size, and D and trimming were worked out from the DNA. Of about 160,000 clones listed, around nine tenths were seen once; the top ten hold approximately 0.5%. Germline lookup yields CDR1 LGHDT and CDR2 YNNKEL (reference sequence). Trimming cost V 0 bases and J 1 base, with 10 bases left between them. This CDR3 comprises 16 residues. Sequences were obtained from peripheral blood. The source of this sequence is a man aged 45-65 years with acute or convalescent COVID-19. The V call is TRBV3-1 (or the pseudogene TRBV3-2), the J call TRBJ2-1, with D unclear. In DNA, the CDR3 is TGTGCCAGCAGCCAAGAGCGTATGAGGTCCTACAATGAGCAGTTCTTC. It is translated as CASSQERMRSYNEQFF.